This TCR beta chain was sequenced in a study of pediatric ulcerative colitis. Study-level findings and limits: Rectal pinch biopsies may have included blood-derived T cells, especially in patients with overt colitis. This repertoire reflects total lymphocytes rather than subpopulations like regulatory T cells. A couple of patients' blood samples yielded substantially fewer templates.

One to two pinch biopsies were taken from the rectum during colonoscopy. Sequencing depth was up to 500,000 reads per sample. Using immunoSEQ multiplex PCR, the repertoire was profiled, and TCRdb retains in-frame clones only, with some absent. The sample has about 12,000 clones, approximately 71% seen once. This CDR3 comprises 14 residues. Germline values: CDR1 SGHKS, CDR2 YYEKEE (reference sequence). V lost 3 bases and J lost 0, with 7 bases in between. To note about this clone: Its antigen is unknown.

Sequenced: gut tissue. The clonotype was recovered from a boy aged 5-17 years who was a control in a study of pediatric ulcerative colitis. The chain links TRBV5-5 to TRBJ1-5; no reliable D call. CDR3 residues: CASSSGYSNQPQHF. In DNA form, the CDR3 reads TGTGCCAGCAGCTCAGGTTATAGCAATCAGCCCCAGCATTTT. Looking up the rest from reference TRBV5-5 and TRBJ1-5 gives the full variable domain: DAGVTQSPTHLIKTRGQQVTLRCSPISGHKSVSWYQQVLGQGPQFIFQYYEKEERGRGNFPDRFSARQFPNYSSELNVNALLLGDSALYLCASSSGYSNQPQHFGDGTRLSIL.